The clone carrying this T cell receptor (beta chain) was found a few times. In germline, CDR1 is LNHNV, CDR2 YYDKDF (reference sequence). V lost 5 bases and J lost 7; bases outside the gene matches: 10. The CDR3 runs 15 residues. These data belong to a study of blood T cells in healthy people across ages. Primed by a sample-barcoded 5' primer and a J-beta primer mix, a second PCR proceeded for 7 to 11 cycles. Each of the cDNA molecules was tagged by a template-switch adaptor with 12 random nucleotides. TCRdb recomputed calls from the 5' RACE reads with MiXCR, one row per CDR3 protein. The data contain over 750,000 distinct CDR3 sequences, just under 25% of them singletons. The sample was also linked to a second study, of T cells of mothers and their children.

This clonotype was sampled from a boy younger than 18 in good health. The sample taken for sequencing was blood. The rearrangement links TRBV15 to TRBJ1-4, with 7 bases fitting TRBD1. The CDR3 sequence is CATSSRTGVGEKLFF. The CDR3 DNA reads TGTGCCACCAGCTCCCGGACAGGCGTGGGTGAAAAACTGTTTTTT.